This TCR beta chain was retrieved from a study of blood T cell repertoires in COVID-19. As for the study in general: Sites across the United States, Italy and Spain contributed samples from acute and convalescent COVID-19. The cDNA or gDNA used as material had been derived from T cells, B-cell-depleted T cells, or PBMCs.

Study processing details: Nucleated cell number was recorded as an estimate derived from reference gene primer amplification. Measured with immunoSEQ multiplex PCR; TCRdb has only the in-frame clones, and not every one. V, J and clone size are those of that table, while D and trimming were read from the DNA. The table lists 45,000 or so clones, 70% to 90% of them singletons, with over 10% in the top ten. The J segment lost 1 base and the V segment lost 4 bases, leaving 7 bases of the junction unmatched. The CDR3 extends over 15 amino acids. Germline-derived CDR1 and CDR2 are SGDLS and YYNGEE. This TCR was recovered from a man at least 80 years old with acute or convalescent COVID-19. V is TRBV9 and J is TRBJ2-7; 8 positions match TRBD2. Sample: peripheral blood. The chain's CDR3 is CASSSQSGGSYEQYF. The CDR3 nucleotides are TGTGCCAGCAGCTCCCAGAGCGGGGGTTCCTACGAGCAGTACTTC.